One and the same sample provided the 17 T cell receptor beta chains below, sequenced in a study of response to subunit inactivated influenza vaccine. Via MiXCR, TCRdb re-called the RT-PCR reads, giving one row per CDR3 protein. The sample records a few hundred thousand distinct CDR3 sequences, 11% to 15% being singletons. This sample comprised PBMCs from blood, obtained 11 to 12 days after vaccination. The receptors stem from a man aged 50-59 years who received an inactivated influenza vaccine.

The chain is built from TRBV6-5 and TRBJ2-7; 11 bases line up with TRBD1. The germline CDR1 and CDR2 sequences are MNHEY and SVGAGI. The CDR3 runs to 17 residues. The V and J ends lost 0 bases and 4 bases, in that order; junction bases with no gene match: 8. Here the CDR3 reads CASSYSLTGTGGYEQYF. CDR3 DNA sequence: TGTGCCAGCAGTTACTCGTTGACCGGGACAGGGGGGTACGAGCAGTACTTC.

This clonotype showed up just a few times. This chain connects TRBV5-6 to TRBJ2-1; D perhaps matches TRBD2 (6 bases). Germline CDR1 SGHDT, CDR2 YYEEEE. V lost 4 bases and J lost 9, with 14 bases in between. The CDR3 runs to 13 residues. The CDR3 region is CASSRGTGSEQFF. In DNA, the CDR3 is TGTGCCAGCAGCCGCGGGACGGGGAGTGAGCAGTTCTTC.

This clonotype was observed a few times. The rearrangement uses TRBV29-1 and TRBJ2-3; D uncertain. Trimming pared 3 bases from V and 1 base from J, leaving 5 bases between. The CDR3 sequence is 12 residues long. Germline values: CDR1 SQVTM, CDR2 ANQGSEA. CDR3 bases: TGCAGCGTTGACCAGGGCACAGATACGCAGTATTTT. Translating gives CSVDQGTDTQYF.

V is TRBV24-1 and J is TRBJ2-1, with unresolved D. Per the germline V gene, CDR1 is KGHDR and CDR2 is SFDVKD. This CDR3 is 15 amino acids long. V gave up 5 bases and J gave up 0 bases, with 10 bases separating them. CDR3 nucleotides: TGTGCCACCAGTGGGGTCAGGAGCTCCTACAATGAGCAGTTCTTC. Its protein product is CATSGVRSSYNEQFF.

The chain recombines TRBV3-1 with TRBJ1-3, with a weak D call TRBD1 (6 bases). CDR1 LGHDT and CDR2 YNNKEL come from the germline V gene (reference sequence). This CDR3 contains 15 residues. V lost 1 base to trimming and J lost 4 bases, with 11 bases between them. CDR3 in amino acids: CASSQGGGGGNTIYF. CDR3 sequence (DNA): TGTGCCAGCAGCCAAGGCGGGGGCGGGGGAAACACCATATATTTT.

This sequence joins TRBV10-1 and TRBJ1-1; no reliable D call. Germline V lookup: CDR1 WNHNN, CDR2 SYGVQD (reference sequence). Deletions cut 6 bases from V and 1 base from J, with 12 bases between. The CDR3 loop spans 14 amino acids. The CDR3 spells CASSQTITNTEAFF. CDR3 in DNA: TGCGCCAGCAGCCAGACTATCACGAACACTGAAGCTTTCTTT.

CDR3 region: CASSESKGGLETQYF. The DNA for the CDR3 is TGCGCCAGCAGTGAGTCGAAGGGGGGGCTCGAGACCCAGTACTTC. This chain uses TRBV10-1 with TRBJ2-5, with D possibly matching TRBD2 (7 bases). Trimming removed 0 bases from V and 5 bases from J, with 13 bases in between. This CDR3 spans 15 amino acids. Germline CDR1 is WNHNN and CDR2 is SYGVQD (reference sequence).

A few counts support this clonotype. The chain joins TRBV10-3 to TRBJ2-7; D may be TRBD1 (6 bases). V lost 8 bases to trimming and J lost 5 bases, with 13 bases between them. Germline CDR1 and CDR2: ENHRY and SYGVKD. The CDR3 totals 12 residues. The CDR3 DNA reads TGTGCCATCGGGAAACAGGGTAACGAGCAGTACTTC. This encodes CAIGKQGNEQYF.

CDR3 DNA: TGTGCCAGCAAGTCACCCGGTATCCCCCGTGGGGAGCTGTTTTTT. Protein sequence: CASKSPGIPRGELFF. V is TRBV2 and J is TRBJ2-2, with D unclear. Germline V gene data show CDR1 as SNHLY and CDR2 as FYNNEI. The length of the CDR3 is 15 residues. V was pared by 7 bases and J by 8 bases, with 20 bases between.

For the CDR3, the DNA is TGTGCCAGCAGCCTAATACCCGGGGCTGAAGCTTTCTTT. Encoded protein: CASSLIPGAEAFF. This chain joins TRBV3-1 and TRBJ1-1; D ambiguous. V lost 4 bases and J lost 6, with 12 bases in between. The CDR3 spans 13 residues. Germline V gene data show CDR1 as LGHDT and CDR2 as YNNKEL (reference sequence).

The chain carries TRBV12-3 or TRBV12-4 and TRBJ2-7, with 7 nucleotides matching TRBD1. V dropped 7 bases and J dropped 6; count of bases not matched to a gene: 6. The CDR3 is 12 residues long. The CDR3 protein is CASTKQGFEQYF. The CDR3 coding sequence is TGTGCCAGCACCAAACAGGGGTTCGAGCAGTACTTC.

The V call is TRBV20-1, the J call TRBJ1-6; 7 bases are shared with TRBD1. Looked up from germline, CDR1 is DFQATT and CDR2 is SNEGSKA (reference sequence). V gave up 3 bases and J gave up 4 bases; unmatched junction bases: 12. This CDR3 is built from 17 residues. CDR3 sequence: CSASRQGTLGYNSPLHF. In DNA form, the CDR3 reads TGCAGTGCTAGCCGACAGGGCACTCTAGGTTATAATTCACCCCTCCACTTT.

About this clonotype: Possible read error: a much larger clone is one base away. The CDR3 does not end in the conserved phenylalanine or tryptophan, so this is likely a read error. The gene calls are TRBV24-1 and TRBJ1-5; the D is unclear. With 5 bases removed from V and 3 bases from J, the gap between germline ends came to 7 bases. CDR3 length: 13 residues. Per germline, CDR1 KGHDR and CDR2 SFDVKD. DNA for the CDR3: TGTGCCACCAGTGGAGCATCCAATCAGCCCCAGCATTAT. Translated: CATSGASNQPQHY.

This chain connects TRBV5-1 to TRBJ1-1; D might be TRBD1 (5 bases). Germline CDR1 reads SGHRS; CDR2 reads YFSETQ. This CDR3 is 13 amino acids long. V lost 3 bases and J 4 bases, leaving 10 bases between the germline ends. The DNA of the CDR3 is TGCGCCAGCAGCTGGGCGGGGGTCACTGAAGCTTTCTTT. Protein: CASSWAGVTEAFF.

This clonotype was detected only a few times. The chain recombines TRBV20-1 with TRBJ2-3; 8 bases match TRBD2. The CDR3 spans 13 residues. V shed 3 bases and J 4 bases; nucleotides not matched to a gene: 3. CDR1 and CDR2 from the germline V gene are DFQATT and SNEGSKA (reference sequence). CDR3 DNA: TGCAGTGCTAGCGGGAGGGCCGCAGATACGCAGTATTTT. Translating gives CSASGRAADTQYF.

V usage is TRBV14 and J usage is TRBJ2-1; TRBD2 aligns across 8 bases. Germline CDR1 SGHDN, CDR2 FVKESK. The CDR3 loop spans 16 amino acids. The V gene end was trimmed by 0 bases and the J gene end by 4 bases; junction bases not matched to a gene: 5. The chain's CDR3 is CASSQDVTSGYNEQFF. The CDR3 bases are TGTGCCAGCAGCCAAGATGTTACTAGCGGTTACAATGAGCAGTTCTTC.

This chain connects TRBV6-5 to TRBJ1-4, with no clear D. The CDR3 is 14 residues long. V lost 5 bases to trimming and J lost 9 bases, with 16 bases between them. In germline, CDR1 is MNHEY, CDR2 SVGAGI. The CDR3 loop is CASSHLGVQQKLFF. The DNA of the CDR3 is TGTGCCAGCAGTCATCTCGGGGTACAGCAAAAACTGTTTTTT.